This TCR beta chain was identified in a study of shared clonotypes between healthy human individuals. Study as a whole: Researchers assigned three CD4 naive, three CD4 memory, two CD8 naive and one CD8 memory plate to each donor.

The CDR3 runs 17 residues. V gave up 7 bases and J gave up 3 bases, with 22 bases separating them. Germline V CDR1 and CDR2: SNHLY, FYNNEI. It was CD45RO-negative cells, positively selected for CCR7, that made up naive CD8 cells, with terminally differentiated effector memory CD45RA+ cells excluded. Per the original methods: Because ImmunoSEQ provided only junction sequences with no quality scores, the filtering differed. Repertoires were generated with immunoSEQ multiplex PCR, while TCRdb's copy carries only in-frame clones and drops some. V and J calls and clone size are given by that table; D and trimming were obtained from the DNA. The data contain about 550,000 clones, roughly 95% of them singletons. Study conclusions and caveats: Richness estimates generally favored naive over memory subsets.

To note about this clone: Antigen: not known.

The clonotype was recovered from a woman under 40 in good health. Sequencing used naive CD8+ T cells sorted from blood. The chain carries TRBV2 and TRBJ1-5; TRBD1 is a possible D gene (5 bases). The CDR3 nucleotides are TGTGCCAGCAATCCGGCAGGGAGTGACTGGTCCAATCAGCCCCAGCATTTT. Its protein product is CASNPAGSDWSNQPQHF.